This T cell receptor (beta chain) was profiled in a study of blood T cell repertoires in COVID-19. About the study: Spain, Italy and the United States supplied samples that represented acute and convalescent COVID-19. T cells, B-cell-depleted T cells, or PBMCs provided the cDNA or gDNA that served as material.

Original handling: Amplified reference gene primers provided the basis for estimating nucleated cell counts. The assay was immunoSEQ multiplex PCR, and TCRdb's table has in-frame clones only and misses some. V, J and clone size are taken as reported in that table, and D and trimming were inferred from the DNA itself. The sample shows about 39,000 clones, about 89% of them seen only once. V was cut by 0 bases and J by 5 bases, with 13 bases left in between. This CDR3 is 15 amino acids long. The germline gives CDR1 SEHNR, CDR2 FQNEAQ (reference sequence). This receptor was obtained from a man in his fifties or sixties with active or convalescent COVID-19. The sequenced sample consisted of peripheral blood. This chain joins TRBV7-9 and TRBJ1-1, with a weak D call TRBD1 (6 bases). The CDR3 nucleotides are TGTGCCAGCAGCTTAGCTCTGGGGGCAAGTACTGAAGCTTTCTTT. Translation gives CASSLALGASTEAFF.